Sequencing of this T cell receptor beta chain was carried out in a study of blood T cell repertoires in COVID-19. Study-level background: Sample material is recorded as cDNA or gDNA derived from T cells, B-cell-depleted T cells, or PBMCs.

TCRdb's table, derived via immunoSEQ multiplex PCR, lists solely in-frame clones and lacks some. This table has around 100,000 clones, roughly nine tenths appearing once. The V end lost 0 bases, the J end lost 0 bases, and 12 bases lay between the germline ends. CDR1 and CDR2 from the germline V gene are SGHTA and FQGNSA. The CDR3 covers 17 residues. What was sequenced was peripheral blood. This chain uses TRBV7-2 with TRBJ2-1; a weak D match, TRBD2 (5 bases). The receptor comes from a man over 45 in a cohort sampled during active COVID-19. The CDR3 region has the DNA TGTGCCAGCAGCTTAGCGGGAGTAGGTTTCTCCTACAATGAGCAGTTCTTC. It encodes CASSLAGVGFSYNEQFF. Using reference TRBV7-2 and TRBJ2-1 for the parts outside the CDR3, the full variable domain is GAGVSQSPSNKVTEKGKDVELRCDPISGHTALYWYRQSLGQGLEFLIYFQGNSAPDKSGLPSDRFSAERTGGSVSTLTIQRTQQEDSAVYLCASSLAGVGFSYNEQFFGPGTRLTVL.